These T cell receptor beta chains were read from a single sample in a study of beta chain features in type 1 diabetes. Sequenced by immunoSEQ multiplex PCR; TCRdb stores in-frame clones only, minus some. The repertoire holds fewer than 500,000 clones, with approximately 13% as singletons. The material sequenced was naive CD4+ T cells from blood. The receptors originated from a man aged 25-45 years in good health. CDR3s include the opening cysteine and the closing phenylalanine or tryptophan. D genes are given only for firm matches. Clone size appears in some rows only: once, few, many, or a class for an expanded clone.

>TRBV7-2|NA|TRBJ2-5|few
CASSAGRDRQETQYF
TGTGCCAGCAGCGCAGGTCGTGACAGACAAGAGACCCAGTACTTC
>TRBV30|NA|TRBJ1-1|few
CAWSYGGGTEAFF
TGTGCCTGGAGTTACGGGGGAGGGACTGAAGCTTTCTTT
>TRBV27|NA|TRBJ2-1|NA
CASRPDRKSRADNEQFF
TGTGCCAGCAGGCCAGACAGGAAATCTCGCGCGGACAATGAGCAGTTCTTC
>TRBV7-8|NA|TRBJ1-6|NA
CASSSGHRSEKPLHF
TGTGCCAGCAGCTCGGGACATCGTTCTGAGAAACCCCTCCACTTT
>TRBV18|NA|TRBJ1-5|few
CASSRSRGGLGNQPQHF
TGTGCCAGCTCGCGCAGCCGGGGGGGGCTCGGCAATCAGCCCCAGCATTTT
>TRBV19|NA|TRBJ1-4|few
CASKDGSNEKLFF
TGTGCCAGTAAGGATGGATCTAATGAAAAACTGTTTTTT
>TRBV7-9|TRBD2|TRBJ2-4|many
CASSLAGGKKNIQYF
TGTGCCAGCAGCTTAGCGGGAGGGAAGAAAAACATTCAGTACTTC
>TRBV6-5|NA|TRBJ2-3|few
CATTDGGPTDTQYF
TGTGCCACCACCGACGGGGGGCCCACAGATACGCAGTATTTT
>TRBV9|NA|TRBJ2-3|few
CASSGWTSNVDTQYF
TGTGCCAGCAGCGGTTGGACGTCGAACGTAGATACGCAGTATTTT
>TRBV4-2|NA|TRBJ1-1|NA
CASSQEANRDYTEAFF
TGTGCCAGCAGCCAAGAGGCGAACAGGGACTACACTGAAGCTTTCTTT
>TRBV9|NA|TRBJ2-1|NA
CASSPPTSVGVDEQFF
TGTGCCAGCAGCCCACCGACTAGTGTGGGTGTAGATGAGCAGTTCTTC
>TRBV18|NA|TRBJ2-5|NA
CASSPLSGTQYF
TGTGCCAGCTCACCACTTAGCGGGACCCAGTACTTC
>TRBV6-1|NA|TRBJ2-1|few
CASTGLNEQFF
TGTGCCAGCACAGGGTTGAATGAGCAGTTCTTC
>TRBV12-2|NA|TRBJ2-3|NA
CASPVLSHTQYF
TGTGCAAGTCCCGTTTTGTCCCATACGCAGTATTTT
>TRBV19|NA|TRBJ2-2|NA
CASTGTGSATGELFF
TGTGCCAGTACCGGGACCGGCTCGGCCACCGGGGAGCTGTTTTTT
>TRBV7-8|NA|TRBJ2-1|NA
CASSVARREQFF
TGTGCCAGCAGCGTCGCCAGACGTGAGCAGTTCTTC
>TRBV4-1|NA|TRBJ2-7|NA
CASSVRDTAYEQYF
TGCGCCAGCAGCGTCCGGGACACAGCCTACGAGCAGTACTTC
>TRBV14|TRBD1|TRBJ2-1|NA
CASSPPGGNVYNEQFF
TGTGCCAGCAGCCCTCCAGGGGGCAACGTATACAATGAGCAGTTCTTC
>TRBV7-2|NA|TRBJ2-1|NA
CASSLALRNEQFF
TGTGCCAGCAGCTTAGCGTTGCGCAATGAGCAGTTCTTC
>TRBV7-2|TRBD1|TRBJ2-3|few
CASSSGFLQGAADTQYF
TGTGCCAGCAGCTCGGGCTTCCTACAGGGGGCCGCAGATACGCAGTATTTT
>TRBV6-6|NA|TRBJ1-5|NA
CASSFTDDSNQPQHF
TGTGCCAGCAGTTTCACGGACGATAGCAATCAGCCCCAGCATTTT
>TRBV18|NA|TRBJ2-5|few
CASSPRETQYF
TGTGCCAGCTCACCGAGGGAGACCCAGTACTTC
>TRBV7-9|TRBD1|TRBJ2-1|NA
CASSAQGSYNEQFF
TGTGCCAGCAGCGCACAGGGGTCCTACAATGAGCAGTTCTTC
>TRBV7-9|TRBD1|TRBJ2-7|NA
CASSPLRSGTVYYEQYF
TGTGCCAGCAGCCCCCTTCGATCCGGGACAGTTTACTACGAGCAGTACTTC
>TRBV11-3|TRBD2|TRBJ2-3|few
CASSFVAGVGTDTQYF
TGTGCCAGCAGCTTCGTAGCGGGAGTTGGCACAGATACGCAGTATTTT
>TRBV6-1|TRBD2|TRBJ2-3|few
CASSELSGSNTDTQYF
TGTGCCAGCAGTGAACTGAGCGGGAGTAATACAGATACGCAGTATTTT
>TRBV29-1|TRBD1|TRBJ1-1|NA
CSVDDRVNTEAFF
TGCAGCGTTGATGACAGGGTGAACACTGAAGCCTTCTTT
>TRBV9|TRBD1|TRBJ1-6|NA
CASSGTGGTYNSPLHF
TGTGCCAGCAGCGGGACAGGGGGCACTTATAATTCACCCCTCCACTTT
>TRBV13|NA|TRBJ2-1|NA
CASSLGRGSEQFF
TGTGCCAGCAGCTTAGGCAGGGGCTCTGAGCAGTTCTTC
>TRBV5-4|TRBD2|TRBJ2-7|few
CASSTSGGLSYEQYF
TGTGCCAGCAGCACTAGCGGGGGGCTCTCCTACGAGCAGTACTTC
>TRBV9|NA|TRBJ2-1|NA
CASSVEGFSYNEQFF
TGTGCCAGCAGCGTAGAGGGATTCTCCTACAATGAGCAGTTCTTC
>TRBV4-2|TRBD2|TRBJ2-5|NA
CASSQEGTSGQETQYF
TGTGCCAGCAGCCAAGAAGGGACTAGCGGCCAAGAGACCCAGTACTTC
>TRBV29-1|NA|TRBJ2-7|many
CSVSDYEQYF
TGCAGCGTTTCAGACTACGAGCAGTACTTC
>TRBV29-1|NA|TRBJ1-2|NA
CSAPGPVGYYGYTF
TGCAGCGCACCTGGACCGGTTGGGTACTATGGCTACACCTTC
>TRBV7-9|NA|TRBJ2-5|NA
CASSLAGGSQETQYF
TGTGCCAGCAGCTTAGCGGGTGGCAGCCAAGAGACCCAGTACTTC
>TRBV25-1|NA|TRBJ2-5|few
CASRGWGPQETQYF
TGTGCCAGCAGGGGCTGGGGGCCCCAAGAGACCCAGTACTTC
>TRBV5-1|TRBD1|TRBJ1-6|NA
CASSLEPGGDSPLHF
TGCGCCAGCAGCTTGGAACCAGGGGGGGATTCACCCCTCCACTTT
>TRBV9|NA|TRBJ1-1|NA
CASSVEGRNTEAFF
TGTGCCAGCAGCGTGGAGGGTAGGAACACTGAAGCTTTCTTT
>TRBV4-3|NA|TRBJ2-3|few
CASSQVFSDTQYF
TGCGCCAGCAGCCAAGTTTTTTCAGATACGCAGTATTTT
>TRBV29-1|NA|TRBJ1-3|NA
CSTRDLGGNTIYF
TGCAGTACTAGGGATTTAGGTGGAAACACCATATATTTT
>TRBV12-5|TRBD1|TRBJ2-5|NA
CASGRPGQGETQYF
TGTGCTAGTGGTCGTCCCGGACAGGGGGAGACCCAGTACTTC
>TRBV4-2|NA|TRBJ1-1|NA
CASSQETGMNTEAFF
TGTGCCAGCAGCCAAGAGACCGGAATGAACACTGAAGCTTTCTTT
>TRBV30|NA|TRBJ1-5|NA
CAWSLVGNNQPQHF
TGTGCCTGGAGTCTCGTCGGGAACAATCAGCCCCAGCATTTT
>TRBV4-1|NA|TRBJ1-2|NA
CASSPPGRIYGYTF
TGCGCCAGCAGCCCACCGGGACGGATATATGGCTACACCTTC
>TRBV10-1|NA|TRBJ1-1|few
CASSETGRGAFF
TGCGCCAGCAGTGAGACAGGGCGGGGAGCTTTCTTT
>TRBV19|TRBD1|TRBJ1-2|few
CASSIWDRGYTF
TGTGCCAGTAGTATATGGGACAGAGGCTACACCTTC
>TRBV10-3|NA|TRBJ1-1|few
CAIRIGSNTEAFF
TGTGCCATCAGGATCGGGTCCAACACTGAAGCTTTCTTT
>TRBV7-2|NA|TRBJ2-7|NA
CASSLGQTLAYEQYF
TGTGCCAGCAGCTTAGGACAGACTCTTGCCTACGAGCAGTACTTC
>TRBV5-6|NA|TRBJ1-2|NA
CASSLVVVGYGGYTF
TGTGCCAGCAGCTTGGTGGTCGTAGGGTATGGCGGCTACACCTTC
>TRBV7-9|TRBD1|TRBJ2-2|NA
CASSRKTGDDGELFF
TGTGCCAGCAGCCGAAAGACAGGGGACGACGGGGAGCTGTTTTTT
>TRBV13|NA|TRBJ1-3|NA
CASSLYTSSGNTIYF
TGTGCCAGCAGCTTGTACACGAGCTCTGGAAACACCATATATTTT
>TRBV27|NA|TRBJ2-2|NA
CASRPGHSNTGELFF
TGTGCCAGCAGACCAGGACATTCGAACACCGGGGAGCTGTTTTTT
>TRBV13|TRBD2|TRBJ2-5|few
CASSAVWRGGDSTGETQYF
TGTGCCAGCAGCGCCGTCTGGCGGGGGGGCGATTCCACCGGGGAGACCCAGTACTTC